A selection of T cell receptor beta chains follows, all from one sample in a study of T cells expressing NK-cell markers. Each CDR3 protein gets one entry in TCRdb, which reprocessed the 5' RACE reads and gives no DNA. The sample data list 200,000 to 300,000 distinct CDR3 sequences. Sequenced material: blood T cells: a sorted CD56 or NKG2C T cell subset, CD4+ or CD8+ T cells, or bulk PBMC T cells (not recorded which). The origin of the receptors is a man aged 18 to 30 in good health. Both conserved end residues are part of each CDR3.

V gene,J gene,CDR3 protein
TRBV23-1,TRBJ2-3,CASSRPLGGKKDTQYF
TRBV27,TRBJ1-2,CASRRVDRVVGYGYTF
TRBV29-1,TRBJ2-1,CSAAWGDNEQFF
TRBV5-6,TRBJ2-5,CASSLAPPRRLVGQETQYF
TRBV12-3/TRBV12-4,TRBJ1-6,CASSPAHSGSPLHF
TRBV11-3,TRBJ2-2,CASSSTIGTEDTGELFF
TRBV29-1,TRBJ2-7,CSVAVGYEQYF
TRBV29-1,TRBJ1-1,CSVEDPRPLNTEAFF
TRBV6-2/TRBV6-3,TRBJ1-2,CASKMGSYGYTF
TRBV10-3,TRBJ2-5,CAIRKDTGETQYF
TRBV6-5,TRBJ2-2,CASSQDWTTGELFF
TRBV6-1,TRBJ2-2,CASIWGSNTGELFF
TRBV6-5,TRBJ2-1,CASSHSGLAGVTNEQFF
TRBV7-7,TRBJ1-6,CASSLRRGSPLHF
TRBV6-1,TRBJ1-5,CASRPNRGPNQPQHF
TRBV6-1,TRBJ2-3,CASRDSSMRDTQYF
TRBV6-1,TRBJ2-2,CASSEAPGVITGELFF
TRBV12-3/TRBV12-4,TRBJ1-5,CASMNQGFNQPQHF
TRBV20-1,TRBJ2-3,CSASGLAGTDTQYF
TRBV6-5,TRBJ2-5,CASSFSPGPGETQYF
TRBV7-2,TRBJ2-2,CASSRHPNGAGELFF
TRBV10-3,TRBJ1-1,CAAKMNTEAFF
TRBV5-1,TRBJ1-5,CASSPVGGGNQPQHF
TRBV19,TRBJ2-5,CASSMFGGFQETQYF
TRBV20-1,TRBJ2-1,CSAIITGRAYNEQFF
TRBV20-1,TRBJ1-1,CSARATEGRGNTEAFF
TRBV7-2,TRBJ2-1,CASSLITGESEQFF
TRBV20-1,TRBJ2-7,CSARDPGEGPYEQYF
TRBV7-3,TRBJ2-1,CASSLAGGLQFF
TRBV5-5,TRBJ1-6,CASSLEGSGGGSPLHF
TRBV24-1,TRBJ2-1,CATRDGTSGSRDEQFF
TRBV11-1,TRBJ2-7,CASSLQGQVDEQYF
TRBV5-1,TRBJ2-3,CASSLQGTSGADTQYF
TRBV7-2,TRBJ2-6,CASSLAGTGGIGANVLTF
TRBV12-3/TRBV12-4,TRBJ1-2,CASTPIGAKGYTF
TRBV29-1,TRBJ2-1,CSVERLTTYNEQFF
TRBV25-1,TRBJ2-4,CASSEYRSRGTGGGIQYF
TRBV4-2,TRBJ2-1,CASSQEGQGSYNEQFF
TRBV7-2,TRBJ2-6,CASSLGITGSGANVLTF
TRBV24-1,TRBJ1-1,CATSDQMNTEAFF
TRBV19,TRBJ1-2,CASSIELWGRDYGYTF
TRBV29-1,TRBJ2-1,CSVAPVLSYNEQFF
TRBV29-1,TRBJ2-3,CSYDWAGGVDTQYF
TRBV5-5,TRBJ1-5,CASSQAVRVSGQPQHF
TRBV20-1,TRBJ2-3,CSARELASGRLSTDTQYF
TRBV7-2,TRBJ2-3,CASSLAAGSTDTQYF